This T cell receptor (beta chain) emerged from a study of T cells in Graves' hyperthyroidism and ophthalmopathy. Regarding the study as a whole: Ophthalmopathy was separated from stable hyperthyroidism by a 13 V-J model. Most clonotypes expanded in the thyroid (above 0.001) were also present in blood.

From germline, CDR1 is SGHTA and CDR2 FQGNSA. Trimming removed 4 bases at V and 6 bases at J, with 10 bases between. This CDR3 comprises 12 residues. RNA transcripts provided the source from which TCR beta CDR3 regions were amplified. First-round RT-PCR targeting the TCR CDR3 was performed with the HTBI primer set. TCRdb reanalysed the multiplex PCR reads using MiXCR and keeps one entry per CDR3 protein. This table has approximately 600,000 distinct CDR3 sequences, roughly 20% appearing once. This clonotype was observed at least ten times. The antigen is undetermined. Disease duration was under 3 months in the ophthalmopathy patients, who also had a Clinical Activity Score of at least 3 and a NOSPECS grade of at least 4.

This receptor was taken from a man aged 25-45 years with Graves' ophthalmopathy. Sequenced material: blood. The chain recombines TRBV7-2 with TRBJ2-7, with D tentatively TRBD2 (5 bases). CDR3: CASSSGRGEQYF. CDR3 DNA: TGTGCCAGCAGCTCGGGCCGGGGCGAGCAGTACTTC. The full variable domain, rest sourced from reference TRBV7-2 and TRBJ2-7, is GAGVSQSPSNKVTEKGKDVELRCDPISGHTALYWYRQSLGQGLEFLIYFQGNSAPDKSGLPSDRFSAERTGGSVSTLTIQRTQQEDSAVYLCASSSGRGEQYFGPGTRLTVT.